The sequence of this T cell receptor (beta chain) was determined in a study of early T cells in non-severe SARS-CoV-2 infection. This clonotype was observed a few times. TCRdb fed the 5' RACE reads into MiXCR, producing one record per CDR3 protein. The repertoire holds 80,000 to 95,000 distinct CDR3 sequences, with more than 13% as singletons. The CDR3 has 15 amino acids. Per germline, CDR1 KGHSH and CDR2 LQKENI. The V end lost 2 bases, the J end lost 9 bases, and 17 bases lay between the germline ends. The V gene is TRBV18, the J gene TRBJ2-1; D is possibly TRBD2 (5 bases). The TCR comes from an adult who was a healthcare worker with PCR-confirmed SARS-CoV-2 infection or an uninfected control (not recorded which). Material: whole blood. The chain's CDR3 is CASSPVPTIRGEQFF. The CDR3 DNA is TGTGCCAGCTCACCAGTCCCGACCATCCGGGGTGAGCAGTTCTTC.